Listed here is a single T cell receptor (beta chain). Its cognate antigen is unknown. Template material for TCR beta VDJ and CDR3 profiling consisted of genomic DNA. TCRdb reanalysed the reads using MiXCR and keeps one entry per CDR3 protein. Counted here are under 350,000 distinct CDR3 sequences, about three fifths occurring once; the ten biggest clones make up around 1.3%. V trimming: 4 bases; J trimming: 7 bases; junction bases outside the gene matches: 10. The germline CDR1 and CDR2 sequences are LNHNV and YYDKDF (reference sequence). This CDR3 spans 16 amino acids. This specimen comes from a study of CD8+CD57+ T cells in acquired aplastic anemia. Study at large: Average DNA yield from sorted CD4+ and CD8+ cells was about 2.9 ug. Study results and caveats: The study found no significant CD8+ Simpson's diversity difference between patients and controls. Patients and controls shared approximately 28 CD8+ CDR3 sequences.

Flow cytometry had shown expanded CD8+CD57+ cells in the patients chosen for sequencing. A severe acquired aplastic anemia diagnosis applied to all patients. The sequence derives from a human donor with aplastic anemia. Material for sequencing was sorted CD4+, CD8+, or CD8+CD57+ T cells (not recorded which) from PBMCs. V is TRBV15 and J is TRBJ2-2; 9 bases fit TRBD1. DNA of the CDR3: TGTGCCACCAGCACAAGGACAACAGGGGGCGGCGGGGAGCTGTTTTTT. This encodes CATSTRTTGGGGELFF.